Below are 27 T cell receptor beta chains sequenced from a single sample in a study of shared clonotypes between healthy human individuals. The method was immunoSEQ multiplex PCR; TCRdb's version includes in-frame clones alone and lacks a portion of them. The sample has 550,000 to 850,000 clones; approximately 79% are singletons. Sequenced material: memory CD4+ T cells sorted from blood. Subset defined: CD45RA-negative fraction. The source is a woman younger than 45 in good health.

The chain recombines TRBV21-1 with TRBJ2-7. TRBV21-1 is designated a pseudogene. This CDR3 is 13 amino acids long. The DNA of the CDR3 is TGTGCCAGCAGCGGGGAAGATCTGGGCGAGCAGTACTTC. Translated: CASSGEDLGEQYF.

CDR3 nucleotides: TGTGCCAGCAGTGAAATCGAAGAAGGGGCTGGCTACACCTTC. Protein: CASSEIEEGAGYTF. V gene TRBV2 combines with J gene TRBJ1-2, with a possible D match to TRBD1 (5 bases). The V end lost 2 bases, the J end lost 7 bases, and 14 bases lay between the germline ends. The CDR3 has 14 amino acids. Germline V CDR1 and CDR2: SNHLY, FYNNEI.

This clone came up once. Different DNA sequences within this sample yield the same CDR3. This rearrangement joins TRBV11-2 to TRBJ2-3, with 8 bases lining up with TRBD1. This CDR3 contains 15 residues. The V segment lost 3 bases and the J segment 0 bases; nucleotides outside the gene matches: 2. Germline lookup yields CDR1 SGHAT and CDR2 FQNNGV. The CDR3 DNA follows: TGTGCCAGCAGCTTGGACAGGGCTAGCACAGATACGCAGTATTTT. This gives the protein CASSLDRASTDTQYF.

The chain employs TRBV5-1 and TRBJ2-3, with 14 bases lining up with TRBD2. V was clipped by 4 bases and J by 4 bases; unmatched bases: 11. Germline V lookup: CDR1 SGHRS, CDR2 YFSETQ. CDR3 length equals 18 residues. The CDR3 sequence: CASSHTPGLAGDADTQYF. The CDR3 bases are TGCGCCAGCAGCCACACACCGGGACTAGCGGGAGATGCAGATACGCAGTATTTT.

V usage is TRBV9 and J usage is TRBJ2-3; D call uncertain. This CDR3 is built from 12 residues. The germline V and J ends were trimmed by 0 bases and 4 bases, with 3 bases remaining between them. Germline CDR1 reads SGDLS; CDR2 reads YYNGEE. In nucleotides, the CDR3 is TGTGCCAGCAGCGTAGTGCCAGATACGCAGTATTTT. Its translation: CASSVVPDTQYF. Using reference TRBV9 and TRBJ2-3 for the parts outside the CDR3, the full variable domain is DSGVTQTPKHLITATGQRVTLRCSPRSGDLSVYWYQQSLDQGLQFLIQYYNGEERAKGNILERFSAQQFPDLHSELNLSSLELGDSALYFCASSVVPDTQYFGPGTRLTVL.

The chain has TRBV7-9 and TRBJ1-1, with 8 bases that match TRBD1. CDR1 is SEHNR and CDR2 is FQNEAQ in the germline V gene (reference sequence). The CDR3 spans 15 residues. Trimming cost V 5 bases and J 2 bases; bases outside gene matches: 7. In DNA form, the CDR3 reads TGTGCCAGCAGCGGCAGGGGGCTGCTTAACACTGAAGCTTTCTTT. This gives the protein CASSGRGLLNTEAFF.

The chain combines TRBV28 with TRBJ2-7, with 7 bases aligning to TRBD1. CDR3 length equals 13 residues. Germline loops: CDR1 MDHEN, CDR2 SYDVKM. Unmatched junction bases numbered 8, after V lost 10 bases and J lost 2 bases. The CDR3 spells CATAGGSAYEQYF. For the CDR3, the DNA is TGTGCCACCGCAGGGGGTTCGGCCTACGAGCAGTACTTC.

A single count supports this clone. The chain carries TRBV7-8 and TRBJ2-2; D gene ambiguous. This CDR3 region has 14 residues. V shed 5 bases and J shed 1 base, with 8 bases lying between them. In germline, CDR1 is SGHVS, CDR2 FQNEAQ. The DNA of the CDR3 is TGTGCCAGCAGCAAAAGGCAGAACACCGGGGAGCTGTTTTTT. Translation: CASSKRQNTGELFF.

This rearrangement joins TRBV29-1 to TRBJ2-4; TRBD2 matches at 7 bases. V trimming: 3 bases; J trimming: 6 bases; junction bases outside the gene matches: 8. Per the germline V gene, CDR1 is SQVTM and CDR2 is ANQGSEA. The CDR3 totals 14 residues. The CDR3 loop reads CSVERGSEINIQYF. CDR3 sequence (DNA): TGCAGCGTTGAGCGCGGGAGTGAGATAAACATTCAGTACTTC.

Note on this clone: The same CDR3 also results from other DNA sequences found in this sample. The CDR3 here is CASSGSGTANTEAFF. The CDR3 coding sequence is TGTGCCAGTAGTGGTTCCGGGACAGCGAACACTGAAGCTTTCTTT. V is TRBV19 and J is TRBJ1-1, with 7 bases identical to TRBD1. The CDR3 loop spans 15 amino acids. J was trimmed by 1 base and V by 5 bases; bases with no gene match: 7. The germline CDR1 and CDR2 sequences are LNHDA and SQIVND (reference sequence).

Points on this clone: Other nucleotide sequences from this sample produce the same CDR3. J is TRBJ1-2 and V is TRBV7-9, with unresolved D. Trimming cost V 1 base and J 0 bases, with 3 bases left between them. Germline V gene data show CDR1 as SEHNR and CDR2 as FQNEAQ (reference sequence). The length of the CDR3 is 13 residues. The CDR3 spells CASSLGANYGYTF. CDR3 nucleotide sequence: TGTGCCAGCAGCTTAGGGGCTAACTATGGCTACACCTTC.

The count of this clone is one. The chain couples TRBV19 to TRBJ2-1, with 7 bases aligning to TRBD1. The CDR3 loop spans 16 amino acids. Looked up from germline, CDR1 is LNHDA and CDR2 is SQIVND (reference sequence). The V segment lost 3 bases and the J segment 2 bases; nucleotides outside the gene matches: 7. The CDR3 reads CASSIRARGTYNEQFF. The CDR3 DNA reads TGTGCCAGTAGTATTAGGGCCAGGGGGACCTACAATGAGCAGTTCTTC.

The J gene is TRBJ1-5, the V gene TRBV15; 11 positions agree with TRBD1. This CDR3 has 16 amino acids. Germline V gene sequence: CDR1 LNHNV, CDR2 YYDKDF (reference sequence). The J segment lost 6 bases and the V segment lost 7 bases, leaving 11 bases of the junction unmatched. The CDR3 nucleotides are TGTGCCACCAAACCGGGGGACAGGGGGATGGGTCAGCCCCAGCATTTT. Its protein is CATKPGDRGMGQPQHF.

J is TRBJ1-2 and V is TRBV5-5; D is perhaps TRBD1 (6 bases). This CDR3 region has 14 residues. From germline, CDR1 is SGHKS and CDR2 YYEKEE (reference sequence). V was trimmed by 7 bases and J by 2 bases, leaving 15 bases between them. CDR3 residues: CASFSPGHNYGYTF. The CDR3 nucleotides are TGTGCCAGCTTTTCTCCGGGACACAACTATGGCTACACCTTC.

The rearrangement joins TRBV30 to TRBJ2-3; no reliable D call. The germline gives CDR1 GTSNPN, CDR2 SVGIG (reference sequence). V was trimmed by 8 bases and J by 3 bases, leaving 12 bases between them. The CDR3 runs to 12 residues. The CDR3 loop is CAGTVRTDTQYF. The CDR3 bases are TGTGCCGGAACAGTTCGAACAGATACGCAGTATTTT.

The rearrangement uses TRBV7-9 and TRBJ2-3, with a possible D match to TRBD2 (5 bases). V lost 5 bases, J lost 3 bases, and 15 bases lay in between. The CDR3 loop spans 15 amino acids. Germline V gives CDR1 SEHNR, CDR2 FQNEAQ (reference sequence). The DNA of the CDR3 is TGTGCCAGCAGCCCCAAGGAGGTCCGGACAGATACGCAGTATTTT. Residues: CASSPKEVRTDTQYF.

This chain uses TRBV6-5 with TRBJ2-7; D is ambiguous. Per the germline V gene, CDR1 is MNHEY and CDR2 is SVGAGI. The CDR3 is 15 residues long. V dropped 6 bases and J dropped 2 bases, with 17 bases sitting between them. The CDR3 sequence is CASRPEGLGTYEQYF. In nucleotides, the CDR3 is TGTGCCAGCAGACCCGAAGGGCTGGGAACCTACGAGCAGTACTTC.

This clone was seen a handful of times. A read error may produce the germline difference seen at one junction end. This chain connects TRBV7-8 to TRBJ2-1; TRBD2 is a possible D gene (5 bases). Germline CDR1 SGHVS, CDR2 FQNEAQ. This CDR3 contains 11 residues. The CDR3 sequence is CASSLGVGAVF. CDR3 sequence (DNA): TGTGCCAGCAGCTTAGGAGTGGGAGCAGTCTTC. Variable domain in full (rest from reference TRBV7-8 and TRBJ2-1): GAGVSQSPRYKVAKRGQDVALRCDPISGHVSLFWYQQALGQGPEFLTYFQNEAQLDKSGLPSDRFFAERPEGSVSTLKIQRTQQEDSAVYLCASSLGVGAVFGPGTRLTVL.

This clone was detected a few times. The chain uses TRBV5-1 and TRBJ2-7; TRBD1 or TRBD2 may be the D gene (5 bases each). This CDR3 spans 13 amino acids. The V and J ends lost 1 base and 5 bases respectively, with 10 bases between them. The germline V gene has CDR1 SGHRS and CDR2 YFSETQ. The CDR3, as DNA: TGCGCCAGCAGCTTGAGAGGGGACGACGAGCAGTACTTC. It encodes CASSLRGDDEQYF.

The rearrangement joins TRBV6-6 to TRBJ2-1, with 11 bases identical to TRBD2. The trim removed 5 bases at V and 7 bases at J, leaving 7 bases unmatched. CDR3 length: 15 residues. Germline values: CDR1 MNHNY, CDR2 SVGAGI (reference sequence). The CDR3 spells CASSDGTSGFNEQFF. In DNA, the CDR3 is TGTGCCAGCAGTGACGGGACTAGCGGCTTTAATGAGCAGTTCTTC.

The genes are TRBV4-1 and TRBJ2-1; possible D gene TRBD2, 6 bases. This CDR3 has 16 amino acids. V dropped 4 bases and J dropped 9 bases, with 22 bases sitting between them. The germline V gene encodes CDR1 MGHRA and CDR2 YSYEKL. Here the CDR3 DNA reads TGCGCCAGCAGCCCAAGAACCTCGGAGGGCCCGGGTGAGCAGTTCTTC. It yields the protein CASSPRTSEGPGEQFF.

This chain joins TRBV5-4 and TRBJ1-1, with D perhaps TRBD1 (5 bases). CDR3 length equals 15 residues. Germline V gene lookup returns CDR1 SGHNT and CDR2 YYREEE (reference sequence). V lost 1 base, J lost 4 bases, and 14 bases lay in between. Written as DNA, the CDR3 is TGTGCCAGCAGCTTGATGGGGGTAGGAGTCACTGAAGCTTTCTTT. Its translation is CASSLMGVGVTEAFF.

V is TRBV5-1 and J is TRBJ2-7, with D uncertain. Germline loops: CDR1 SGHRS, CDR2 YFSETQ. V was cut by 1 base and J by 5 bases, with 13 bases left in between. The CDR3 sequence is 14 residues long. In DNA, the CDR3 is TGCGCCAGCAGCTTGCCCACCCTGACGGACGAGCAGTACTTC. Encoded protein: CASSLPTLTDEQYF.

This rearrangement joins TRBV2 to TRBJ2-7; D unresolved. Germline V gives CDR1 SNHLY, CDR2 FYNNEI. The CDR3 length is 13 residues. Deletions cut 7 bases from V and 2 bases from J, with 12 bases between. Here the CDR3 reads CASKSVGTYEQYF. The CDR3 DNA reads TGTGCCAGCAAGTCGGTGGGTACCTACGAGCAGTACTTC.

The rearrangement uses TRBV28 and TRBJ1-1, with no clear D. This CDR3 comprises 15 residues. Looked up from germline, CDR1 is MDHEN and CDR2 is SYDVKM. Trimming shortened V by 5 bases and J by 6 bases, and 19 bases separated the two germline ends. CDR3 nucleotides: TGTGCCAGCAGTCTTCCTACTCCGGGCAAGGCTGAAGCTTTCTTT. Residues: CASSLPTPGKAEAFF.

The CDR3 sequence is CASSLRSGDEQYF. The CDR3 DNA sequence: TGTGCCAGCAGCTTACGTTCGGGGGACGAGCAGTACTTC. The chain joins TRBV7-2 to TRBJ2-7; tentatively, D is TRBD2 (6 bases). The V end lost 2 bases, the J end lost 5 bases, and 10 bases lay between the germline ends. CDR1 SGHTA and CDR2 FQGNSA come from the germline V gene. This CDR3 has 13 amino acids.

V is TRBV5-5 and J is TRBJ2-7, with D unclear. The ends were cut back, 0 bases at V and 5 bases at J, with 15 bases in the middle. The CDR3 runs to 15 residues. CDR1 and CDR2 from the germline V gene are SGHKS and YYEKEE (reference sequence). The CDR3 spells CASSLELGLWDEQYF. CDR3 in DNA: TGTGCCAGCAGCTTGGAGTTGGGTCTATGGGACGAGCAGTACTTC.